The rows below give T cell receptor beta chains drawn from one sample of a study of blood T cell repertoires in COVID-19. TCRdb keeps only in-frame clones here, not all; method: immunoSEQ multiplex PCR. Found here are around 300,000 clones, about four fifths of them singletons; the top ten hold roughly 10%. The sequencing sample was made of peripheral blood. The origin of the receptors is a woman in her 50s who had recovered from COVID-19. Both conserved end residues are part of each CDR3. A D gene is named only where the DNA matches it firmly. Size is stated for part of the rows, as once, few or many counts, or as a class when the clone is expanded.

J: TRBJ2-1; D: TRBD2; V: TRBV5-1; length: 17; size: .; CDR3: CASSLGTSALSYNEQFF; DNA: TGCGCCAGCAGCTTAGGGACTAGCGCCCTCTCCTACAATGAGCAGTTCTTC
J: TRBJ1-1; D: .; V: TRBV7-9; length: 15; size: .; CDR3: CASSLDQGIRTEAFF; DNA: TGTGCCAGCAGCTTAGACCAGGGGATTAGGACTGAAGCTTTCTTT
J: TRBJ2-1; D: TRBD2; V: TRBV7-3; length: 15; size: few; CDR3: CASSLRGRALNEQFF; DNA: TGTGCCAGCAGCTTAAGGGGGAGGGCCCTCAATGAGCAGTTCTTC
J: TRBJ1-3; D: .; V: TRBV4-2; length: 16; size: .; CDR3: CASSQVDRSSGNTIYF; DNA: TGTGCCAGCAGCCAAGTAGATAGGAGCTCTGGAAACACCATATATTTT
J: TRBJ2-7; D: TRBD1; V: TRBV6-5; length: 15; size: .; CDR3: CASLGQARLFYEQYF; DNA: TGTGCCAGCCTAGGACAGGCTAGACTCTTCTACGAGCAGTACTTC
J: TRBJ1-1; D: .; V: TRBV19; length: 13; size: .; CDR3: CACRLGGNTEAFF; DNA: TGTGCCTGCCGATTGGGGGGGAACACTGAAGCTTTCTTT
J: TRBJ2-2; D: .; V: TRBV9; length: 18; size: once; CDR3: CASSGTRGPYANTGELFF; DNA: TGTGCCAGCAGCGGAACCAGGGGCCCCTACGCGAACACCGGGGAGCTGTTTTTT
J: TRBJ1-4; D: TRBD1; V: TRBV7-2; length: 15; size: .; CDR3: CASSPPGQGYEKLFF; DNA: TGTGCCAGCAGCCCCCCGGGACAGGGATATGAAAAACTGTTTTTT
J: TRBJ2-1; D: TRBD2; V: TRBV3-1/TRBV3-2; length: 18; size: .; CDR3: CASSHPLGGGGAYNEQFF; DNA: TGTGCCAGCAGCCACCCCCTGGGTGGCGGGGGGGCCTACAATGAGCAGTTCTTC
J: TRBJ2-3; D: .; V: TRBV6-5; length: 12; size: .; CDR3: CASTESTDTQYF; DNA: TGTGCCAGCACCGAGAGCACAGATACGCAGTATTTT
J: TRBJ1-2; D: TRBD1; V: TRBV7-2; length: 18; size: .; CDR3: CASSLQQGRFALNYGYTF; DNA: TGTGCCAGCAGCCTCCAACAGGGGAGGTTCGCCCTTAACTATGGCTACACCTTC
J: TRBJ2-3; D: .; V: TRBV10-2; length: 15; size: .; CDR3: CASSESAAYTDTQYF; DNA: TGCGCCAGCAGTGAGTCAGCCGCTTACACAGATACGCAGTATTTT
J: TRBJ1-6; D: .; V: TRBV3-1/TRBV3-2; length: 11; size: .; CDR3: CASSQVEVLHF; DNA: TGTGCCAGCAGCCAAGTTGAGGTCCTCCACTTT
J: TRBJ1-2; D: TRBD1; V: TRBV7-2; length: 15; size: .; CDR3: CASSLVGTGGKGYTF; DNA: TGTGCCAGCAGCTTAGTTGGGACAGGGGGCAAGGGCTACACCTTC
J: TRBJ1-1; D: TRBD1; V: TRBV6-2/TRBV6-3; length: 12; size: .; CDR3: CASSPVQGTAFF; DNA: TGTGCCAGCAGCCCAGTACAGGGGACAGCTTTCTTT
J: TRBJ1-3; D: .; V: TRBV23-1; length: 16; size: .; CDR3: CASSQSRRATGNTIYF; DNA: TGCGCCAGCAGTCAATCGCGCAGGGCAACGGGAAACACCATATATTTT
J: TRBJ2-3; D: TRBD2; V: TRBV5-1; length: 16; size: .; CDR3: CASSLERRGGGNTQYF; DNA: TGCGCCAGCAGCTTGGAGCGGCGGGGGGGCGGAAATACGCAGTATTTT
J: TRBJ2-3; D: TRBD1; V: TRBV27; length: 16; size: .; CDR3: CASSTRQGGLPDTQYF; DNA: TGTGCCAGCAGTACACGACAGGGGGGCCTCCCAGATACGCAGTATTTT
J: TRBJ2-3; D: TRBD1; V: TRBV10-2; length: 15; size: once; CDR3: CATKGQGASTDTQYF; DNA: TGCGCCACGAAGGGACAGGGGGCTTCCACAGATACGCAGTATTTT
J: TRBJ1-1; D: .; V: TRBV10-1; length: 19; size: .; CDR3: CASSESFLARGLRNTEAFF; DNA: TGCGCCAGCAGTGAGTCCTTTCTTGCTCGCGGGCTTAGGAACACTGAAGCTTTCTTT
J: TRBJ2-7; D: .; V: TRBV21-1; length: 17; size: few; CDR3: CASSKDVGVAASYEQYF; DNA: TGTGCCAGCAGCAAAGATGTCGGGGTAGCGGCTTCCTACGAGCAGTACTTC
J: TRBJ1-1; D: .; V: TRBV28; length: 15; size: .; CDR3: CASRTDSWRGTEAFF; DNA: TGTGCCAGCAGAACAGACAGTTGGCGGGGGACTGAAGCTTTCTTT
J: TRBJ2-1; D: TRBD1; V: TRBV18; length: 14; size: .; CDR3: CASSPLDRGGEQFF; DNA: TGTGCCAGCTCACCACTCGACAGGGGAGGTGAGCAGTTCTTC
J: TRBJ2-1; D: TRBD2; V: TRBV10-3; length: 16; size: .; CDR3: CAISGDLAGRDNEQFF; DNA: TGTGCCATCAGTGGAGATCTAGCGGGGCGGGACAATGAGCAGTTCTTC
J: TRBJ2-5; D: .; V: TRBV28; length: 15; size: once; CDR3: CASSFRQVQRETQYF; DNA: TGTGCCAGCAGTTTTCGACAGGTTCAAAGAGAGACCCAGTACTTC
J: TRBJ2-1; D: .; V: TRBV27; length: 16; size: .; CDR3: CASSLLGTQDYNEQFF; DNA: TGTGCCAGCAGTTTATTGGGGACTCAAGACTACAATGAGCAGTTCTTC
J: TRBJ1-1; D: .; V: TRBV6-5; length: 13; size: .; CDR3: CASSYAGEAEAFF; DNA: TGTGCCAGCAGTTACGCGGGTGAGGCTGAAGCTTTCTTT
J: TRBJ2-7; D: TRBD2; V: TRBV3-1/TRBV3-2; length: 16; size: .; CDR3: CASSPDLAGGLREQYF; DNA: TGTGCCAGCAGCCCGGATCTAGCGGGAGGTTTGAGAGAGCAGTACTTC
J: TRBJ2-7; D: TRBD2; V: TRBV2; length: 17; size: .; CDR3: CASSEPVASGKGGEQYF; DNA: TGTGCCAGCAGTGAGCCGGTGGCTAGCGGGAAAGGGGGCGAGCAGTACTTC
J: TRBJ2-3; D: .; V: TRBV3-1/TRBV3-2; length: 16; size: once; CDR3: CASSPPDGASTDTQYF; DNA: TGTGCCAGCAGCCCTCCCGACGGAGCAAGCACAGATACGCAGTATTTT
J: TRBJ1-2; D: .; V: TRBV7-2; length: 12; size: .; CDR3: CASNGGVFGYTF; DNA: TGTGCCAGCAACGGGGGTGTTTTTGGCTACACCTTC
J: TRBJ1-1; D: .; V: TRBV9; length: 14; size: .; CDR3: CASGRGGTLLEAFF; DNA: TGTGCCAGCGGAAGGGGAGGTACGCTACTTGAAGCTTTCTTT
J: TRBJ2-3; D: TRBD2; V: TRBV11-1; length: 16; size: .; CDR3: CASSPGLAISTDTQYF; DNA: TGTGCCAGCAGCCCGGGACTAGCGATAAGCACAGATACGCAGTATTTT
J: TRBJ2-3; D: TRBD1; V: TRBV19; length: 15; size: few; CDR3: CASSIRGQDFDTQYF; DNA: TGTGCCAGTAGTATTCGAGGACAGGACTTTGATACGCAGTATTTT
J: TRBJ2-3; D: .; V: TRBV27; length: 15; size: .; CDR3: CASRTDRSYTDTQYF; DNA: TGTGCCAGCAGAACCGACAGGTCCTACACAGATACGCAGTATTTT
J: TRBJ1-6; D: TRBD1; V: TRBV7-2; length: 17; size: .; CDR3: CASSLARAGGWNSPLHF; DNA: TGTGCCAGCAGCTTAGCCCGGGCAGGGGGTTGGAATTCACCCCTCCACTTT
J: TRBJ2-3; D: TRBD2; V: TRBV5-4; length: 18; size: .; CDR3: CASSIDLAALPGEDTQYF; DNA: TGTGCCAGCAGCATCGACCTAGCGGCTTTACCCGGGGAAGATACGCAGTATTTT
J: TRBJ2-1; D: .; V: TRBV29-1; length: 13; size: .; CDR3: CSAEAQGLTEQFF; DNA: TGCAGCGCCGAGGCCCAGGGTCTCACTGAGCAGTTCTTC
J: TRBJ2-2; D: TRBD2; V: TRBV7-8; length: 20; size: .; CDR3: CASISRRLAGGLRGTGELFF; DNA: TGTGCCAGCATTAGCCGCCGACTAGCGGGAGGCCTACGGGGGACCGGGGAGCTGTTTTTT
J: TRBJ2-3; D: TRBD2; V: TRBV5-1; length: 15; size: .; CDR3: CASSSGLAGPDTQYF; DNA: TGCGCCAGCAGCTCGGGACTAGCGGGACCAGATACGCAGTATTTT
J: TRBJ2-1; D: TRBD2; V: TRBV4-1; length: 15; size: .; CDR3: CASTHSGSSYNEQFF; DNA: TGCGCCAGCACCCATAGCGGGAGCTCCTACAATGAGCAGTTCTTC
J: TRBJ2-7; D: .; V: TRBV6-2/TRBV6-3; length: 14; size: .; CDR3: CASSYPDSSYEQYF; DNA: TGTGCCAGCAGTTACCCGGACAGCTCCTACGAGCAGTACTTC
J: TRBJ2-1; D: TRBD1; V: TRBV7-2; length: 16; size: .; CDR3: CASSVNRDSKLDEQFF; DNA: TGTGCCAGCAGCGTTAACCGGGACAGCAAATTAGATGAGCAGTTCTTC
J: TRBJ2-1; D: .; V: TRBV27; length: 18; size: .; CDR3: CASSLSPITGTTRNEQFF; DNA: TGTGCCAGCAGTTTATCGCCAATAACCGGGACAACGCGAAATGAGCAGTTCTTC
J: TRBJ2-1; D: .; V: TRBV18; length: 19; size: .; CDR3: CASSPLRDSRPWSYNEQFF; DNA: TGTGCCAGCTCACCACTCCGGGACTCCCGCCCGTGGTCCTACAATGAGCAGTTCTTC
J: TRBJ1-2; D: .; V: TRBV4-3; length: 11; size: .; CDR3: CASSQGGGYTF; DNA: TGCGCCAGCAGCCAAGGCGGAGGCTACACCTTC
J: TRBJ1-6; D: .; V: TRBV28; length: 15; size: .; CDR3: CASNTDSSYNSPLHF; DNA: TGTGCCAGCAACACCGACAGCTCCTATAATTCACCCCTCCACTTT
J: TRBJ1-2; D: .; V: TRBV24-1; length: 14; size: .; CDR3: CATSDVGPRGGYTF; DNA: TGTGCCACCAGTGACGTTGGACCAAGGGGTGGCTACACCTTC
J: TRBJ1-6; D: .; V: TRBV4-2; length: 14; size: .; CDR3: CASGQRQYNSPLHF; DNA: TGTGCCAGCGGCCAGCGGCAGTATAATTCACCCCTCCACTTT
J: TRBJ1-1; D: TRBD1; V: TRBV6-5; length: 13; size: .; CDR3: CASSYSRGTEAFF; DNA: TGTGCCAGCAGTTACTCCAGGGGGACTGAAGCTTTCTTT
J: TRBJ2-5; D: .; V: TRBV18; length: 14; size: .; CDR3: CASSRGTDQETQYF; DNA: TGTGCCAGCTCACGCGGGACAGACCAAGAGACCCAGTACTTC